Shown below are 7 T cell receptor beta chains from a single sample sequenced in a study of cytomegalovirus exposure and HLA in healthy donors. The PCR contained 60 Vbeta and 13 Jbeta primers. TCRdb keeps only in-frame clones here, not all; method: immunoSEQ multiplex PCR. The sample holds roughly 100,000 clones. Material for sequencing was PBMCs. These receptors came from a man aged 40-49 years in good health and CMV-seronegative.

V usage is TRBV7-9 and J usage is TRBJ2-3; the match to TRBD1 covers 10 bases. The ends lost 3 bases at V and 1 base at J; junction bases unmatched: 1. This CDR3 contains 15 residues. Germline V gene sequence: CDR1 SEHNR, CDR2 FQNEAQ (reference sequence). CDR3 nucleotide sequence: TGTGCCAGCAGCTTTGGGACAGGGGGCACAGATACGCAGTATTTT. The encoded protein is CASSFGTGGTDTQYF.

V is TRBV10-3 and J is TRBJ2-3, with D perhaps TRBD1 (5 bases). The germline gives CDR1 ENHRY, CDR2 SYGVKD. This CDR3 has 16 residues. V was shortened by 4 bases and J by 2 bases, with 16 bases between the two germline ends. CDR3 protein: CAISAQGLLSTDTQYF. The CDR3 DNA follows: TGTGCCATCAGTGCGCAGGGCCTACTTTCCACAGATACGCAGTATTTT.

CDR3 sequence (DNA): TGTGCCAGCAGCCAAGCTGAGTTCTCTGGAAACACCATATATTTT. Protein product: CASSQAEFSGNTIYF. The V call is TRBV4-2, the J call TRBJ1-3; no reliable D call. CDR1 and CDR2 from the germline V gene are LGHNA and YNFKEQ. The ends were cut back, 1 base at V and 0 bases at J, with 7 bases in the middle. The CDR3 is made up of 15 amino acids.

V and J are TRBV4-3 and TRBJ2-1; D is possibly TRBD2 (6 bases). CDR1 is LGHNA and CDR2 is YSLEER in the germline V gene. The V end was cut by 4 bases, the J end by 0 bases, with 16 bases between. CDR3 length equals 17 residues. CDR3 nucleotide sequence: TGCGCCAGCAGCCTCCCGGGACTGTTCAGCTCCTACAATGAGCAGTTCTTC. It is translated as CASSLPGLFSSYNEQFF.

V gene TRBV9 combines with J gene TRBJ1-2; D is possibly TRBD1 (5 bases). The CDR3 spans 15 residues. Germline V gene data show CDR1 as SGDLS and CDR2 as YYNGEE. Trimming removed 4 bases from V and 2 bases from J, with 15 bases in between. CDR3 sequence (DNA): TGTGCCAGCAGCATCCGCGGGACCTCAAACTATGGCTACACCTTC. Residues: CASSIRGTSNYGYTF.

This chain uses TRBV7-7 with TRBJ1-5, with 9 nucleotides matching TRBD1. Germline loops: CDR1 SSHAT, CDR2 FNYEAQ (reference sequence). J lost 7 bases, V lost 11 bases, and 18 bases had no gene match. The CDR3 sequence is 16 residues long. The DNA of the CDR3 is TGTGCCCGTAAAGGGAACGACAGGGGGAAATGGCAGCCCCAGCATTTT. This gives the protein CARKGNDRGKWQPQHF.

This chain connects TRBV9 to TRBJ2-3; 7 nucleotides line up with TRBD1. The CDR3 has 16 amino acids. V was pared by 3 bases and J by 2 bases, with 9 bases of the junction left unmatched. Germline V gene sequence: CDR1 SGDLS, CDR2 YYNGEE. CDR3 loop: CASSGYDRAPTDTQYF. CDR3 DNA sequence: TGTGCCAGCAGCGGGTACGACAGGGCCCCCACAGATACGCAGTATTTT.